This T cell receptor (beta chain) was documented in a study of vaccination effects on CD4 cells after COVID-19. Data came from immunoSEQ multiplex PCR; TCRdb stores just in-frame clones and leaves some out. Here the sample spans more than 50,000 clones, around 81% being singletons. Germline V CDR1 and CDR2: SGHTA, FQGTGA. The CDR3 covers 15 residues. Trimming removed 2 bases from V and 6 bases from J, with 13 bases in between. Viral peptide pools were used in the ViraFEST assay to expand antigen-specific CD4+ T cells, and sequencing came afterward. Upon completion of around ten days in culture, CD4+ T cells were isolated. In regard to this clone: Its antigen is not identified.

The TCR comes from a human donor who received a COVID-19 vaccine. This chain connects TRBV7-3 to TRBJ2-2; D gene uncertain. The material sequenced was CD4+ T cells from PBMCs cultured with HCoV-229E spike peptides, taken before COVID-19 vaccination. Written as DNA, the CDR3 is TGTGCCAGCAGCTTAGCCCACAACGAGGCCGGGGAGCTGTTTTTT. This codes for CASSLAHNEAGELFF.